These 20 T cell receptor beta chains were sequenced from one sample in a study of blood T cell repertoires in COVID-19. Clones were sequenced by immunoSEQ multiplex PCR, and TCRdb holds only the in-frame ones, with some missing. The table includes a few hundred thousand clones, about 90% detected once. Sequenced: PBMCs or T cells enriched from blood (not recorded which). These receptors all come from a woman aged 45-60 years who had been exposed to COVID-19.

For the CDR3, the DNA is TGCGCCAGCAGCTTGTGGAAACGGTATCTGGCGGGTGGCAATCAGCCCCAGCATTTT. Residues: CASSLWKRYLAGGNQPQHF. The chain couples TRBV5-1 to TRBJ1-5; unclear D gene. Deletions cut 1 base from V and 2 bases from J, with 22 bases between. The CDR3 contains 19 residues. Germline lookup yields CDR1 SGHRS and CDR2 YFSETQ.

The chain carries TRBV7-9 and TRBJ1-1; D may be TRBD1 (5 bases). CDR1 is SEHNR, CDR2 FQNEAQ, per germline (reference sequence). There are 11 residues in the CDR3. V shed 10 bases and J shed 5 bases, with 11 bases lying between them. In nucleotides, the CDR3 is TGTGCCACCGCGGGGGTGACTGAAGCTTTCTTT. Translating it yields CATAGVTEAFF.

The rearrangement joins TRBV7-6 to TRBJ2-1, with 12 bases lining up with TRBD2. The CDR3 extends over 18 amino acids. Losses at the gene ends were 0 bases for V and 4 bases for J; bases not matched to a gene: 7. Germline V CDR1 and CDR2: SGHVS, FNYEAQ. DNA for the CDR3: TGTGCCAGCAGCTTAGCGACTAGCGGGGGCCCAAAATACAATGAGCAGTTCTTC. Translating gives CASSLATSGGPKYNEQFF.

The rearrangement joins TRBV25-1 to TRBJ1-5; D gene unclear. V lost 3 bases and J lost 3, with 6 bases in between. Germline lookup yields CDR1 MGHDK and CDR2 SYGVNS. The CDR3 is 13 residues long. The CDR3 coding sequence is TGTGCCAGCAGTGACGGTGACAATCAGCCCCAGCATTTT. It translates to CASSDGDNQPQHF.

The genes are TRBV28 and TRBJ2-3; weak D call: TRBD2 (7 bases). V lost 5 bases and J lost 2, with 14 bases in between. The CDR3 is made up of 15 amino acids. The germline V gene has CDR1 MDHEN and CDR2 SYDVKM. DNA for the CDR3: TGTGCCAGCAGTCCCTCCGGGGGGCCCACAGATACGCAGTATTTT. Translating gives CASSPSGGPTDTQYF.

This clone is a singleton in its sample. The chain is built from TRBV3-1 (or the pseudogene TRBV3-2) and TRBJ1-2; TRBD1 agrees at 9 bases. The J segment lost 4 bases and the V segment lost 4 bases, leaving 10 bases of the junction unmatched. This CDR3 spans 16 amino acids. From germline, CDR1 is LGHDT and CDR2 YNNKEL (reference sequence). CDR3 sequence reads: CASSRNNRGLSYGYTF. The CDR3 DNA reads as TGTGCCAGCAGCCGCAATAACAGGGGGCTAAGCTATGGCTACACCTTC.

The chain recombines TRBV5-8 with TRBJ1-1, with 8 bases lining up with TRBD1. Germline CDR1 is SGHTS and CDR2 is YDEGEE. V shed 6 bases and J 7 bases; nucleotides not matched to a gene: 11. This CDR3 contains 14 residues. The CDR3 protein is CASNRQGTIGEAFF. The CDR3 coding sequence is TGTGCCAGCAACAGACAGGGGACCATAGGTGAAGCTTTCTTT.

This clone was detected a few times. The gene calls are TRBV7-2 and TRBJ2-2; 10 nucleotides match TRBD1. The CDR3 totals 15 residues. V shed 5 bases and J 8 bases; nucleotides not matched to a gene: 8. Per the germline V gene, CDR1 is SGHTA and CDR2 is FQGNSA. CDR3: CASSPGQGKAGELFF. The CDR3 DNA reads TGTGCCAGCAGCCCGGGACAGGGGAAGGCGGGGGAGCTGTTTTTT.

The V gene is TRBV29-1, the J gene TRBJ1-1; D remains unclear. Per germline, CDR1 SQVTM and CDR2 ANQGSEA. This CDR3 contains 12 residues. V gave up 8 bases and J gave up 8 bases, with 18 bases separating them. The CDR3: CSSRTGRLEAFF. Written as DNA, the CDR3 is TGCAGCTCCCGGACGGGGAGATTGGAAGCTTTCTTT. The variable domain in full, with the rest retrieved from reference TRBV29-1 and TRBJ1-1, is SAVISQKPSRDICQRGTSLTIQCQVDSQVTMMFWYRQQPGQSLTLIATANQGSEATYESGFVIDKFPISRPNLTFSTLTVSNMSPEDSSIYLCSSRTGRLEAFFGQGTRLTVV.

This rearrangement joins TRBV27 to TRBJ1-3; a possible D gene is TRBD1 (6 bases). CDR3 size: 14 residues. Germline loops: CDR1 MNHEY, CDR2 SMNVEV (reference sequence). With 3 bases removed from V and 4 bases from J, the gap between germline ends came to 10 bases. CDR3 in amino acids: CASSFRGQGNTIYF. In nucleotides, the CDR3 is TGTGCCAGCAGTTTTCGAGGACAGGGAAACACCATATATTTT.

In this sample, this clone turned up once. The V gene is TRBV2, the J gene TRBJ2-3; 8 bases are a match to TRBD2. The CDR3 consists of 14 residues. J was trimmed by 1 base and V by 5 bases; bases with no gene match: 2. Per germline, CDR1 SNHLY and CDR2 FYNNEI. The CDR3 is CASSYGGGTDTQYF. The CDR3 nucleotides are TGTGCCAGCAGTTACGGGGGGGGCACAGATACGCAGTATTTT.

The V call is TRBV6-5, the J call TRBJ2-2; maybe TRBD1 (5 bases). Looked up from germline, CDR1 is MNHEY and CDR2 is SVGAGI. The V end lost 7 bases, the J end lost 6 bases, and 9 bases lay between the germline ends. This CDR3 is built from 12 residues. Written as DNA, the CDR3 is TGTGCCAGCAAGGGGCCCGCCGGGGAGCTGTTTTTT. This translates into CASKGPAGELFF.

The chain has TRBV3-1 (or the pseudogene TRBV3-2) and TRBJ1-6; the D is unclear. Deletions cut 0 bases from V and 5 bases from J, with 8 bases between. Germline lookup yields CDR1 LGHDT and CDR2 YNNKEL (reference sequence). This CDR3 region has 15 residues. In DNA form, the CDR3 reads TGTGCCAGCAGCCAAGAATTCAGGAATAATTCACCCCTCCACTTT. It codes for CASSQEFRNNSPLHF.

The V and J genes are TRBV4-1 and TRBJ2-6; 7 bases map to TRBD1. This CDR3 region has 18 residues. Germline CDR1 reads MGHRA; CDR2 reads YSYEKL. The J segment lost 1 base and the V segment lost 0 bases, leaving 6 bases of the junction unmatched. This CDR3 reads CASSQDWNRGSGANVLTF. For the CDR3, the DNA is TGCGCCAGCAGCCAAGATTGGAACAGGGGTTCTGGGGCCAACGTCCTGACTTTC.

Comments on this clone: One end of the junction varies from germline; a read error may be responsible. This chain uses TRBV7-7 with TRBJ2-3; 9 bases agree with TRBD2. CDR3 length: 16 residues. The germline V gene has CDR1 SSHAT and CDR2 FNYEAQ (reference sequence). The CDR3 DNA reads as TGTGCTAGCAGCTTGGGTAGCGGGGGCAGCACAGATACGCAGTATTTT. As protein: CASSLGSGGSTDTQYF.

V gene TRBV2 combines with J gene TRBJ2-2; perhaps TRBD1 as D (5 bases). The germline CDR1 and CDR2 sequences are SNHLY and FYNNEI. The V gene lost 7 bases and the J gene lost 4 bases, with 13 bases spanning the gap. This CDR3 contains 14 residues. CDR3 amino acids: CASTRAGGTGELFF. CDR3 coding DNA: TGTGCCAGCACCAGGGCCGGTGGCACCGGGGAGCTGTTTTTT.

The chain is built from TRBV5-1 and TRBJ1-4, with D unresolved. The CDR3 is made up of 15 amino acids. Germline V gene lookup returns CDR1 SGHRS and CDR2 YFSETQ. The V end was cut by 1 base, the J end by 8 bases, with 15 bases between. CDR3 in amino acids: CASSLIGGGGEKLFF. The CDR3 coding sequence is TGCGCCAGCAGCTTGATCGGCGGCGGTGGGGAAAAACTGTTTTTT.

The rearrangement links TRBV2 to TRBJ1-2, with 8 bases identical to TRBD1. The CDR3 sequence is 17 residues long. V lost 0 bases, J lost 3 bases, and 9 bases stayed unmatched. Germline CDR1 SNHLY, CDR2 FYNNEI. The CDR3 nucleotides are TGTGCCAGCAGTGAAGCACGGGCAGGGGGCGCTGACTATGGCTACACCTTC. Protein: CASSEARAGGADYGYTF.

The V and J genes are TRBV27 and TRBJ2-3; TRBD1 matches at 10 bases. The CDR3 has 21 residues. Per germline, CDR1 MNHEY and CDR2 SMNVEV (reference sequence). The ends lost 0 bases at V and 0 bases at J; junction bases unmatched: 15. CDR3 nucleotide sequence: TGTGCCAGCAGTTTATCACAATACCCGGGACAGGGGATCTCTAGCACAGATACGCAGTATTTT. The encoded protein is CASSLSQYPGQGISSTDTQYF.

CDR3 bases: TGTGCCAGCAGACCCCCGGGGGTCTTATTCACAGATACGCAGTATTTT. Its translation: CASRPPGVLFTDTQYF. The V call is TRBV11-1, the J call TRBJ2-3; D may be TRBD2 (6 bases). V lost 6 bases, J lost 2 bases, and 18 bases lay in between. This CDR3 has 16 amino acids. Germline V gene sequence: CDR1 SGHAT, CDR2 FQDESV (reference sequence).